This is a list of T cell receptor beta chains from one sample in a study of cytomegalovirus exposure and HLA in healthy donors. Using immunoSEQ multiplex PCR, the repertoire was profiled, and TCRdb retains in-frame clones only, with some absent. Of roughly 120,000 clones listed, approximately 73% were seen once; the top ten hold 4% to 5.5%. Material: PBMCs. The receptors shown here come from a man aged 55 to 70 in good health and CMV-seropositive. Both conserved end residues are part of each CDR3. A D gene is named only where the DNA matches it firmly. Clone size is shown for a subset of rows, as once, few, many or a class of expanded clone.

DNA	CDR3	size	D	V	J
TGTGCCAGCAGCTTAGACCGCGGGGGGGCCCAGTACTTC	CASSLDRGGAQYF	-	TRBD2	TRBV7-3	TRBJ2-5
TGCGCCAGCAGTGAGTCGATGAGACCGGGACAGAAGTTAGAAGCTTTCTTT	CASSESMRPGQKLEAFF	-	TRBD1	TRBV10-1	TRBJ1-1
TGTGCCAGCAGATCCGGGACAGGCAACTACGAGCAGTACTTC	CASRSGTGNYEQYF	-	TRBD1	TRBV7-9	TRBJ2-7
TGCAGCGTGGGGGGGGGAGACGGGGCCCAGCATTTT	CSVGGGDGAQHF	-	-	TRBV29-1	TRBJ1-5
TGTGCCAGCAGCGCCCCTGGGTGGGACAGCACCGGGGAGCTGTTTTTT	CASSAPGWDSTGELFF	-	TRBD1	TRBV9	TRBJ2-2
TGTGCCAGCAGCGTGCAGGGGCACAGCACAGATACGCAGTATTTT	CASSVQGHSTDTQYF	-	-	TRBV9	TRBJ2-3
TGTGCCAGCAGTGAAGCATCACAGGGTACTTATAATTCACCCCTCCACTTT	CASSEASQGTYNSPLHF	-	-	TRBV6-1	TRBJ1-6
TGCGCCAGCAGTGAATACCCACAGGGTCCGAACACTGAAGCTTTCTTT	CASSEYPQGPNTEAFF	-	-	TRBV10-1	TRBJ1-1
TGTGCCAGCGGTCTCCAGGGGGCCGGTGGCTACACCTTC	CASGLQGAGGYTF	-	TRBD1	TRBV7-9	TRBJ1-2
TGTGCCAGCAGTTACGAGGGACAGGGGGCAACTGAAGCTTTCTTT	CASSYEGQGATEAFF	-	TRBD1	TRBV6-6	TRBJ1-1
TGTGCCAGCATGTCCAACCTCTTCTTTGGTAGTGAGCAGTTCTTC	CASMSNLFFGSEQFF	-	-	TRBV27	TRBJ2-1
TGTGCCGCCAATCAGGGGGTAAGCTCCTATAATTCACCCCTCCACTTT	CAANQGVSSYNSPLHF	few	TRBD1	TRBV28	TRBJ1-6
TGCAGCGTTGATTCTACAGGGAAGAATGAGCAGTTCTTC	CSVDSTGKNEQFF	-	-	TRBV29-1	TRBJ2-1
TGTGCCAGCAAAAGACAGGGTGTTTCACCCCTCCACTTT	CASKRQGVSPLHF	-	TRBD1	TRBV2	TRBJ1-6
TGTGCCACAAACACAGGGGGGGAGGAAAAACTGTTTTTT	CATNTGGEEKLFF	few	TRBD1	TRBV10-3	TRBJ1-4
TGCACCAGCAGCCAAGGACGGGACACAGATACGCAGTATTTT	CTSSQGRDTDTQYF	-	-	TRBV1	TRBJ2-3
TGCGCCAGCAGCCCGGCTAGCGGGGGGATAAATGAGCAGTTCTTC	CASSPASGGINEQFF	-	TRBD2	TRBV5-1	TRBJ2-1
TGCGCCAGCAGCTGGACCGGGACTAGCGGGGTCAATGAGCAGTTCTTC	CASSWTGTSGVNEQFF	-	TRBD2	TRBV5-1	TRBJ2-1
TGTGCCAGTGCAGGGGATAACACTGAAGCTTTCTTT	CASAGDNTEAFF	-	-	TRBV7-3	TRBJ1-1
TGCAGCGTTGGATGGGGTGGGGGGGAAAAACTGTTTTTT	CSVGWGGGEKLFF	-	-	TRBV29-1	TRBJ1-4
TGTGCCAGTAAGCCGGGACAGGGTCTGAATGAGCAGTTCTTC	CASKPGQGLNEQFF	once	TRBD1	TRBV19	TRBJ2-1
TGTGCCAGCAGCGAAGAGGGTTGGCGGGGGGCCTCGGGGGAGCAGTACTTC	CASSEEGWRGASGEQYF	-	TRBD2	TRBV11-2	TRBJ2-7
TGCGCCAGCAGCCAAGTTGGGACAGGAGGAGGTGGCTACACCTTC	CASSQVGTGGGGYTF	-	TRBD1	TRBV4-1	TRBJ1-2
TGCGCCAGCAGTTCTAGCGGGGGGGCCTTAGGCGAGACCCAGTACTTC	CASSSSGGALGETQYF	-	TRBD2	TRBV5-1	TRBJ2-5
TGTGCCAGCAGCGTAGCTGGGCGGGGGGGATTGGGGGAGCAGTTCTTC	CASSVAGRGGLGEQFF	-	TRBD2	TRBV9	TRBJ2-1
TGTGCCAGCCAACAGGGGACGAACTATGGCTACACCTTC	CASQQGTNYGYTF	-	TRBD1	TRBV2	TRBJ1-2
TGTGCCAGCAGCTTCGTCGGGGGGGAGACCCAGTACTTC	CASSFVGGETQYF	-	TRBD2	TRBV7-9	TRBJ2-5
TGTGCCAGCAGTCGATACAGGGGGCCCGACAATGAGCAGTTCTTC	CASSRYRGPDNEQFF	-	TRBD1	TRBV6-1	TRBJ2-1
TGCGCCAGCAGCTTGAGCCTGAACACTGAAGCTTTCTTT	CASSLSLNTEAFF	-	-	TRBV5-1	TRBJ1-1
TGCAGTGCTAGCCGGGACTACGAGCAGTACTTC	CSASRDYEQYF	-	-	TRBV20-1	TRBJ2-7
TGTGCCAGCAGTTACTCGACTTCTAGGACCTACGAGCAGTACTTC	CASSYSTSRTYEQYF	few	-	TRBV6-5	TRBJ2-7
TGTGCCAGCAGCTTAAACGCGCATAACTATGGCTACACCTTC	CASSLNAHNYGYTF	few	-	TRBV7-3	TRBJ1-2
TGTGCCAGCAGCCCAACATCATACAATGAGCAGTTCTTC	CASSPTSYNEQFF	-	-	TRBV9	TRBJ2-1
TGTGCCAGCAGCTTGCCTACCTACAATGAGCAGTTCTTC	CASSLPTYNEQFF	-	-	TRBV5-4	TRBJ2-1
TGTGCCAGCAGCTTGGGGGACAGGCTATACTCTGGGGCCAACGTCCTGACTTTC	CASSLGDRLYSGANVLTF	-	TRBD1	TRBV11-1	TRBJ2-6
TGCGCCAGCAGCTTGGCCGGGTCAGACTCACCCCTCCACTTT	CASSLAGSDSPLHF	-	-	TRBV5-1	TRBJ1-6
TGTGCCAGCCAGGGGACAGGGTCGCTTCCCTACGAGCAGTACTTC	CASQGTGSLPYEQYF	-	TRBD1	TRBV19	TRBJ2-7
TGTGCCAGCTCACCCACCGGCGGAGGGCAGCGTGGCTACACCTTC	CASSPTGGGQRGYTF	-	-	TRBV18	TRBJ1-2
TGTGCCAGCAGCTTCTACGACAGAGACTCTGGAAACACCATATATTTT	CASSFYDRDSGNTIYF	-	-	TRBV11-2	TRBJ1-3
TGTGCCAGCAGCACCGGGACAGCTTATGGCTACACCTTC	CASSTGTAYGYTF	few	TRBD1	TRBV11-2	TRBJ1-2
TGTGCCAGCAGCCCCAGACTAGCGGCCCGGGTGGAGACCCAGTACTTC	CASSPRLAARVETQYF	-	TRBD2	TRBV5-8	TRBJ2-5
TGCGCCAGCAGCTTTAGGGGGCAAGAGACCCAGTACTTC	CASSFRGQETQYF	-	-	TRBV5-1	TRBJ2-5
TGTGCCAGCAGTTTAACCCCAGGGATGCGTACTGAAGCTTTCTTT	CASSLTPGMRTEAFF	-	-	TRBV27	TRBJ1-1
TGTGCCAGCAGCCCCACAGCTCCCGCGAACACCGGGGAGCTGTTTTTT	CASSPTAPANTGELFF	-	-	TRBV7-3	TRBJ2-2
TGTGCCATCCGACAGGGAAACACCGGGGAGCTGTTTTTT	CAIRQGNTGELFF	-	TRBD1	TRBV28	TRBJ2-2
TGCAGCGTTGAGGCGTCGGCGGATGAAAAACTGTTTTTT	CSVEASADEKLFF	many	-	TRBV29-1	TRBJ1-4
TGTGCCAGCTCACCGGACGGGGTTGAGCAGTTCTTC	CASSPDGVEQFF	-	-	TRBV18	TRBJ2-1
TGTGCCTGGACCCGAGGGCTGGAGGGCTACACCTTC	CAWTRGLEGYTF	-	-	TRBV30	TRBJ1-2
TGTGCCAGCAGTTACTCGGCAGGGGTAGAGACCCAGTACTTC	CASSYSAGVETQYF	-	-	TRBV6-5	TRBJ2-5